A selection of T cell receptor beta chains follows, all from one sample in a study of blood T cell repertoires in COVID-19. Clones were read by immunoSEQ multiplex PCR, and TCRdb kept only the in-frame ones, dropping some. The sample has about 250,000 clones; around 82% are singletons. The sample was PBMCs or T cells enriched from blood (not recorded which). The source of these receptors is a woman between 35 and 50 years old who had been exposed to COVID-19. Each CDR3 is given with its conserved first and last residue. A D gene is named only where the DNA matches it firmly. Size is stated for part of the rows, as once, few or many counts, or as a class when the clone is expanded.

CDR3	DNA	V	J	size	D
CASSYSRDRGYGYTF	TGTGCCAGCAGTTACTCCCGGGACAGGGGATACGGCTACACCTTC	TRBV6-5	TRBJ1-2	-	TRBD1
CASSPGTSGANEQFF	TGTGCCAGCAGCCCCGGGACTAGCGGGGCCAATGAGCAGTTCTTC	TRBV7-2	TRBJ2-1	-	TRBD2
CAIRIDSPHPEAFF	TGTGCCATCAGAATAGACAGTCCCCATCCTGAAGCTTTCTTT	TRBV10-3	TRBJ1-1	-	-
CASSSFGGDKNIQYF	TGTGCCAGCAGTTCTTTCGGGGGAGACAAAAACATTCAGTACTTC	TRBV27	TRBJ2-4	-	-
CASSDKAGGNEQFF	TGCGCCAGCAGCGACAAAGCGGGAGGGAATGAGCAGTTCTTC	TRBV5-1	TRBJ2-1	-	TRBD2
CASSLTGEVGLPLHF	TGCGCCAGCAGCTTAACAGGGGAGGTGGGACTACCCCTCCACTTT	TRBV5-1	TRBJ1-6	-	TRBD1
CASSQDWLAGNYYGYTF	TGCGCCAGCAGCCAAGATTGGTTGGCAGGGAACTATTATGGCTACACCTTC	TRBV4-3	TRBJ1-2	-	-
CASRSRGLARYEQYF	TGTGCCAGCAGGTCCAGGGGGCTCGCCCGCTACGAGCAGTACTTC	TRBV6-9	TRBJ2-7	-	TRBD1
CASNLQGTRASPLHF	TGTGCCAGCAACCTACAGGGGACCAGAGCTTCACCCCTCCACTTT	TRBV28	TRBJ1-6	-	TRBD1
CSASPARGDTEAFF	TGCAGTGCTAGTCCCGCCAGGGGAGACACTGAAGCTTTCTTT	TRBV20-1	TRBJ1-1	-	-
CASSRGDGQYF	TGTGCCAGCAGTAGGGGTGACGGGCAGTACTTC	TRBV12-3/TRBV12-4	TRBJ2-7	-	-
CASSYHQGSNYGYTF	TGTGCCAGCAGTTACCACCAGGGGTCTAACTATGGCTACACCTTC	TRBV6-5	TRBJ1-2	-	-
CASALGGEKLFF	TGTGCCAGCGCCCTCGGGGGTGAAAAACTGTTTTTT	TRBV3-1/TRBV3-2	TRBJ1-4	-	-
CASSPRQVSSYGYTF	TGTGCCAGCAGTCCCCGACAGGTTAGTAGCTATGGCTACACCTTC	TRBV2	TRBJ1-2	-	-
CSVVQDGYTF	TGCAGCGTTGTCCAGGATGGCTACACCTTC	TRBV29-1	TRBJ1-2	-	-
CASSSTGFYNEQFF	TGTGCCAGCAGCTCTACAGGGTTCTACAATGAGCAGTTCTTC	TRBV7-2	TRBJ2-1	-	-
CASSLDSGVGNTIYF	TGTGCCAGCAGCTTAGATAGTGGTGTCGGAAACACCATATATTTT	TRBV7-2	TRBJ1-3	few	-
CASSLELGDMPQHF	TGTGCCAGCAGTCTAGAATTAGGGGACATGCCCCAGCATTTT	TRBV28	TRBJ1-5	-	-
CASSDLPNRAARETQYF	TGTGCCAGCAGTGACCTTCCTAACAGGGCTGCACGGGAGACCCAGTACTTC	TRBV6-4	TRBJ2-5	-	-
CASRGANTGELFF	TGTGCCAGCCGGGGGGCGAACACCGGGGAGCTGTTTTTT	TRBV11-2	TRBJ2-2	-	TRBD2
CASSQGALLAGGTDTQYF	TGCGCCAGCAGCCAAGGGGCCCTGCTGGCAGGGGGCACAGATACGCAGTATTTT	TRBV4-3	TRBJ2-3	-	-
CAISEDYGSGANVLTF	TGTGCCATCAGTGAAGACTATGGCTCTGGGGCCAACGTCCTGACTTTC	TRBV10-3	TRBJ2-6	-	-
CAISEGSSYNEQFF	TGTGCCATCAGTGAGGGGAGCTCCTACAATGAGCAGTTCTTC	TRBV10-3	TRBJ2-1	-	-
CASISGGDYGYTF	TGTGCCAGCATTAGCGGCGGGGACTATGGCTACACCTTC	TRBV12-3/TRBV12-4	TRBJ1-2	-	-
CASSLSGGTDTQYF	TGTGCCAGCAGTTTATCTGGGGGGACAGATACGCAGTATTTT	TRBV28	TRBJ2-3	-	-
CSVRDRNSGNTIYF	TGCAGCGTCCGGGACAGGAACTCTGGAAACACCATATATTTT	TRBV29-1	TRBJ1-3	-	TRBD1
CAWGTLGRGNEKLFF	TGTGCCTGGGGGACATTGGGGAGAGGTAATGAAAAACTGTTTTTT	TRBV30	TRBJ1-4	-	-
CASSPRQRGASSYNEQFF	TGCGCCAGCAGCCCCCGACAGCGGGGGGCGAGCTCCTACAATGAGCAGTTCTTC	TRBV4-1	TRBJ2-1	many	TRBD2